These T cell receptor beta chains were read from a single sample in a study of T-cell reconstitution after alpha-beta-depleted transplantation in children. Using its own MiXCR run on the PCR reads, TCRdb lists one record per CDR3 protein. This table holds about 980,000 distinct CDR3 sequences, about 26% found once. The sequencing here drew on PBMCs, mostly from graft donor cells, taken 360 days after TCRalphabeta/CD19-depleted stem cell transplant. These receptors were taken from a boy in the first two years of life who had a stem cell transplant for SCID, so the T cells may come from the graft donor. Both conserved end residues are part of each CDR3. Fields, in order: V gene, D gene, J gene, clone size, CDR3 protein, CDR3 DNA. The D gene is left open where the match is weak. Only some rows state a clone size, as once, few, many or a class for expanded clones.

TRBV20-1	.	TRBJ1-2	.	CSAPLLGGNYGYTF	TGCAGTGCCCCCCTCCTGGGCGGTAACTATGGCTACACCTTC
TRBV11-2	.	TRBJ1-5	.	CASSLSIGNQPQHF	TGTGCCAGCAGCTTGAGCATAGGCAATCAGCCCCAGCATTTT
TRBV12-3/TRBV12-4	.	TRBJ1-6	few	CASSLTWGEAYNSPLHF	TGTGCCAGCAGTTTAACCTGGGGAGAAGCCTATAATTCACCCCTCCACTTT
TRBV5-1	.	TRBJ2-2	few	CASKMGNTGELFF	TGCGCCAGCAAAATGGGAAACACCGGGGAGCTGTTTTTT
TRBV20-1	.	TRBJ2-5	many	CSSPPPGSTVLDF	TGCAGTTCCCCACCCCCAGGGTCCACGGTTTTGGACTTC
TRBV7-4	.	TRBJ2-1	few	CASSDLGWPRRSGF	TGTGCCAGCAGCGACTTAGGTTGGCCCCGGCGATCGGGTTTC
TRBV11-2	TRBD1	TRBJ2-1	few	CASSPATGGYEQFF	TGTGCCAGCAGCCCGGCGACAGGGGGATATGAGCAGTTCTTC
TRBV18	TRBD1	TRBJ2-7	.	CASSPRVGTGGPYEQYF	TGTGCCAGCTCACCAAGGGTAGGGACAGGGGGTCCCTACGAGCAGTACTTC
TRBV6-5	TRBD1	TRBJ2-2	few	CASSYSIRGIGELFF	TGTGCCAGCAGTTACTCGATCAGGGGGATCGGGGAGCTGTTTTTT
TRBV29-1	.	TRBJ2-5	.	CSVKGETQYF	TGCAGCGTTAAGGGGGAGACCCAGTACTTC
TRBV3-1	TRBD1	TRBJ2-1	.	CASSSGQGGFWGGHNEQFF	TGTGCCAGCAGCTCGGGACAGGGCGGATTCTGGGGGGGCCACAATGAGCAGTTCTTC
TRBV12-3/TRBV12-4	.	TRBJ2-7	few	CASSLGVRGEQYF	TGTGCCAGCAGTTTAGGTGTACGGGGCGAGCAGTACTTC
TRBV5-1	.	TRBJ2-7	.	CASRPNPQIYEQYF	TGCGCCAGCAGACCAAACCCACAGATCTACGAGCAGTACTTC
TRBV16	.	TRBJ1-6	few	CASSQSPSGSYNSPLHF	TGTGCCAGCAGCCAATCTCCTTCGGGCTCCTATAATTCACCCCTCCACTTT
TRBV20-1	.	TRBJ1-1	few	CSALTGTPNTEAFF	TGCAGTGCTCTAACCGGGACACCGAACACTGAAGCTTTCTTT
TRBV11-2	.	TRBJ1-1	.	CASSLGPAVGTEAFF	TGTGCCAGCAGCTTAGGTCCCGCGGTGGGCACTGAAGCTTTCTTT
TRBV20-1	.	TRBJ1-2	few	CSARVVAAVHYGYTF	TGCAGTGCTAGAGTAGTAGCCGCTGTCCACTATGGCTACACCTTC
TRBV12-3/TRBV12-4	.	TRBJ2-2	many	CASSPTGGGRTGELFF	TGTGCCAGCAGTCCCACCGGCGGGGGCAGGACCGGGGAGCTGTTTTTT
TRBV15	.	TRBJ1-2	.	CATSRGLNYGYTF	TGTGCCACCAGCAGAGGGTTGAACTATGGCTACACCTTC
TRBV4-3	.	TRBJ2-3	few	CASSQDRKGDTQYF	TGCGCCAGCAGCCAAGATAGGAAGGGAGATACGCAGTATTTT
TRBV3-1	.	TRBJ2-1	few	CASSQEGGAYNEQFF	TGTGCCAGCAGCCAAGAAGGGGGTGCCTACAATGAGCAGTTCTTC
TRBV6-5	.	TRBJ1-4	.	CASSYERGDEKLFF	TGTGCCAGCAGTTACGAGCGAGGTGATGAAAAACTGTTTTTT
TRBV5-1	.	TRBJ2-5	.	CASSLSADLGTQYF	TGCGCCAGCAGCTTGTCGGCAGATCTGGGGACCCAGTACTTC
TRBV5-1	.	TRBJ2-7	.	CASSLIREAAYEQYF	TGCGCCAGCAGCCTAATCCGGGAAGCGGCCTACGAGCAGTACTTC
TRBV7-2	.	TRBJ2-3	few	CASSLRGGDSGDTQYF	TGTGCCAGCAGCCTCAGAGGCGGGGATTCTGGAGATACGCAGTATTTT
TRBV5-1	.	TRBJ1-1	.	CASSFGAPTEAFF	TGCGCCAGCAGCTTTGGGGCCCCCACTGAAGCTTTCTTT
TRBV7-9	TRBD2	TRBJ2-1	few	CASSLRYLAGYNEQFF	TGTGCCAGCAGCTTACGCTACCTAGCGGGCTACAATGAGCAGTTCTTC